The rows below give T cell receptor beta chains drawn from one sample of a study of control samples from healthy donors and cancer patients. Here immunoSEQ multiplex PCR was the method, and the copy in TCRdb shows in-frame clones only, minus some. The data contain about 78,000 clones, around nine tenths of them singletons. The sequenced sample consisted of blood. These receptor sequences come from a woman aged 60-70 years in good health. Each CDR3 is given with its conserved first and last residue. Each record gives: J gene, clone size, V gene, CDR3 protein. Rows may omit the clone size; those that give it use once, few, many or a size class.

TRBJ1-2	NA	TRBV19	CASSIGRLGPAHGYTF
TRBJ2-7	NA	TRBV7-9	CASSFLGTNSYEQYF
TRBJ2-1	NA	TRBV2	CASSVTGDFYNEQFF
TRBJ2-7	NA	TRBV10-1	CASGTGSHEQYF
TRBJ1-4	NA	TRBV15	CATSRYLEKLFF
TRBJ2-1	NA	TRBV10-2	CASSRGQGHYNEQFF
TRBJ1-2	NA	TRBV4-1	CASSTQRTYGYTF
TRBJ1-2	NA	TRBV5-1	CASSFSGTETYGYTF
TRBJ2-7	NA	TRBV15	CATSREDGAYEQYF
TRBJ1-1	NA	TRBV11-2	CASSHRTVQEAFF
TRBJ1-1	NA	TRBV7-6	CASSLYQGAGTEAFF
TRBJ1-2	NA	TRBV12-3/TRBV12-4	CASSYRVDYTF
TRBJ1-1	NA	TRBV10-3	CAISELKNTEAFF
TRBJ1-1	once	TRBV6-1	CASSEVLGQNTEAFF
TRBJ1-1	few	TRBV18	CASSPGGTGPEAFF
TRBJ1-1	once	TRBV6-5	CASSYSVAGGTEAFF
TRBJ1-1	NA	TRBV4-1	CASSQVQLNTEAFF
TRBJ2-7	NA	TRBV10-3	CAISARSAYEQYF
TRBJ2-7	NA	TRBV10-3	CATLGTENYEQYF
TRBJ2-1	once	TRBV9	CASSAQSGHRYNEQFF
TRBJ2-7	NA	TRBV7-2	CASSLRTSGRVYEQYF
TRBJ1-2	NA	TRBV7-9	CASSLAQGASYGYTF
TRBJ2-7	once	TRBV20-1	CSASPTHRASVYEQYF
TRBJ2-5	once	TRBV6-1	CASSDSGAGVETQYF
TRBJ2-7	NA	TRBV6-2/TRBV6-3	CASSSPGTGFYEQYF
TRBJ2-7	NA	TRBV6-5	CASRVSGYEQYF
TRBJ1-5	NA	TRBV19	CASTSVGSGDQPQHF